The source of this TCR beta chain is a study of control samples from healthy donors and cancer patients. This table comes from immunoSEQ multiplex PCR, and its TCRdb copy is limited to in-frame clones, with some not included. The sample records approximately 170,000 clones, about nine tenths being singletons. This CDR3 contains 12 residues. The germline V and J ends were trimmed by 1 base and 5 bases, with 3 bases remaining between them. From germline, CDR1 is LGHDT and CDR2 YNNKEL (reference sequence). The specimen was blood. This sequence joins TRBV3-1 (or the pseudogene TRBV3-2) and TRBJ2-1; unclear D gene. This TCR derives from a woman younger than 45 in good health. The CDR3 protein is CASSQGHNEQFF. In nucleotides, the CDR3 is TGTGCCAGCAGCCAAGGGCACAATGAGCAGTTCTTC.